These T cell receptor beta chains were read from a single sample in a study of blood T cell repertoires in COVID-19. Data came from immunoSEQ multiplex PCR; TCRdb stores just in-frame clones and leaves some out. Among around 180,000 clones listed, about 87% were seen once. Source material: peripheral blood. All receptors come from a man in his sixties with acute or convalescent COVID-19. Each CDR3 is given with its conserved first and last residue. A D gene is named only where the DNA matches it firmly. Clone size is given for some rows only: seen once, a few or many times, or a class if the clone is expanded.

d_call: -; j_call: TRBJ1-2; clone_size: once; v_call: TRBV9; cdr3_nt: TGTGCCAGCAGCTACCGAGCAGGCGGCTACACCTTC; cdr3_aa: CASSYRAGGYTF
d_call: -; j_call: TRBJ1-5; clone_size: -; v_call: TRBV24-1; cdr3_nt: TGTGCCACCAGTCTGACAGGTAACAATCAGCCCCAGCATTTT; cdr3_aa: CATSLTGNNQPQHF
d_call: -; j_call: TRBJ1-6; clone_size: -; v_call: TRBV7-8; cdr3_nt: TGTGCCAGCAGCCTACCCCCACCGCCCGACGGGATGTCACCCCTCCACTTT; cdr3_aa: CASSLPPPPDGMSPLHF
d_call: -; j_call: TRBJ2-1; clone_size: few; v_call: TRBV5-1; cdr3_nt: TGCGCCAGCAGACAGGGATGGGATGAGCAGTTCTTC; cdr3_aa: CASRQGWDEQFF
d_call: -; j_call: TRBJ2-3; clone_size: -; v_call: TRBV7-2; cdr3_nt: TGTGCCAGCAGTTCTAGCACAGATACGCAGTATTTT; cdr3_aa: CASSSSTDTQYF
d_call: -; j_call: TRBJ1-2; clone_size: -; v_call: TRBV7-2; cdr3_nt: TGTGCCAGCAGCTATTTGACCCCTTACAACTACAAGGCTGGCTACACCTTC; cdr3_aa: CASSYLTPYNYKAGYTF
d_call: -; j_call: TRBJ2-5; clone_size: few; v_call: TRBV12-3/TRBV12-4; cdr3_nt: TGTGCCAGCAGTTTCGCGACAGGAGAGACCCAGTACTTC; cdr3_aa: CASSFATGETQYF
d_call: -; j_call: TRBJ2-2; clone_size: -; v_call: TRBV24-1; cdr3_nt: TGTGCCACCAGTGAAGGCTGGTCAACCAGGGGCCCGAACACCGGGGAGCTGTTTTTT; cdr3_aa: CATSEGWSTRGPNTGELFF
d_call: TRBD2; j_call: TRBJ2-1; clone_size: -; v_call: TRBV2; cdr3_nt: TGTGCCAGCAGTGAGTCGACTAGCGGTCACAATGAGCAGTTCTTC; cdr3_aa: CASSESTSGHNEQFF
d_call: TRBD1; j_call: TRBJ2-5; clone_size: -; v_call: TRBV29-1; cdr3_nt: TGCAGCGTTGAAGGACAGGGGCAAGCAGAGACCCAGTACTTC; cdr3_aa: CSVEGQGQAETQYF
d_call: TRBD2; j_call: TRBJ2-7; clone_size: -; v_call: TRBV5-4; cdr3_nt: TGTGCCAGCAGCCCCGGCCTAGCGGGGGGCTCCTACGAGCAGTACTTC; cdr3_aa: CASSPGLAGGSYEQYF
d_call: TRBD1; j_call: TRBJ1-4; clone_size: -; v_call: TRBV5-1; cdr3_nt: TGCGCCAGCAGCGACAGGGGGCGCGGTGAAAAACTGTTTTTT; cdr3_aa: CASSDRGRGEKLFF
d_call: TRBD1; j_call: TRBJ2-7; clone_size: once; v_call: TRBV25-1; cdr3_nt: TGTGCCAGCAGTACAGGGGACGAGCAGTACTTC; cdr3_aa: CASSTGDEQYF
d_call: TRBD2; j_call: TRBJ2-7; clone_size: -; v_call: TRBV5-1; cdr3_nt: TGCGCCAGCAGCTGGACTAGCGGGGGGACCTACGAGCAGTACTTC; cdr3_aa: CASSWTSGGTYEQYF
d_call: -; j_call: TRBJ1-2; clone_size: -; v_call: TRBV5-1; cdr3_nt: TGCGCCAGCAGCTTGGAGGGAGGGCGGCTGAGCGGAGGCTACACCTTC; cdr3_aa: CASSLEGGRLSGGYTF
d_call: TRBD2; j_call: TRBJ2-1; clone_size: -; v_call: TRBV3-1/TRBV3-2; cdr3_nt: TGTGCCAGCAGCCAAGATATCCTAGCGGGGAATGAGCAGTTCTTC; cdr3_aa: CASSQDILAGNEQFF
d_call: TRBD2; j_call: TRBJ2-3; clone_size: -; v_call: TRBV5-1; cdr3_nt: TGCGCCAGCAGCCCGGGACTAGCGGGAGGGCCAGGAGATACGCAGTATTTT; cdr3_aa: CASSPGLAGGPGDTQYF
d_call: -; j_call: TRBJ1-4; clone_size: -; v_call: TRBV7-9; cdr3_nt: TGTGCCAGCTCACAGGGTATGGTGGAAAAACTGTTTTTT; cdr3_aa: CASSQGMVEKLFF
d_call: -; j_call: TRBJ1-2; clone_size: -; v_call: TRBV10-3; cdr3_nt: TGTGCCATCAGTGAGTCGCGGGGGATGACGGCCGGCTACACCTTC; cdr3_aa: CAISESRGMTAGYTF
d_call: -; j_call: TRBJ2-1; clone_size: many; v_call: TRBV28; cdr3_nt: TGTGCCAGCAGTTTAATGCAGGAGGCCTACAATGAGCAGTTCTTC; cdr3_aa: CASSLMQEAYNEQFF
d_call: -; j_call: TRBJ1-2; clone_size: -; v_call: TRBV3-1/TRBV3-2; cdr3_nt: TGTGCCAGCAGCCAAAACTCAGGGGATGGCTACACCTTC; cdr3_aa: CASSQNSGDGYTF
d_call: TRBD1; j_call: TRBJ1-2; clone_size: -; v_call: TRBV30; cdr3_nt: TGTGCCTGGAGTGGCGGACAGGGCCGCGGCTACACCTTC; cdr3_aa: CAWSGGQGRGYTF
d_call: -; j_call: TRBJ2-7; clone_size: -; v_call: TRBV6-5; cdr3_nt: TGTGCCAGCAGTTACCCCGCCGGGGGCGAGCAGTACTTC; cdr3_aa: CASSYPAGGEQYF
d_call: TRBD1; j_call: TRBJ2-7; clone_size: -; v_call: TRBV7-9; cdr3_nt: TGTGCCAGCAGCTCAGCCGGGACAGGGATCTCCTACGAGCAGTACTTC; cdr3_aa: CASSSAGTGISYEQYF
d_call: TRBD1; j_call: TRBJ1-2; clone_size: -; v_call: TRBV6-5; cdr3_nt: TGTGCCAGCAGTTCCATATGGACAGGGTCATATGGCTACACCTTC; cdr3_aa: CASSSIWTGSYGYTF
d_call: -; j_call: TRBJ1-5; clone_size: -; v_call: TRBV5-1; cdr3_nt: TGCGCCAGCAGCTTGGATAGGGGCGTCAATCAGCCCCAGCATTTT; cdr3_aa: CASSLDRGVNQPQHF
d_call: TRBD1; j_call: TRBJ1-4; clone_size: -; v_call: TRBV6-6; cdr3_nt: TGTGCCAGCAGTTCGAGACAGGGGCCCCGAAAAATTCTGTTTTTT; cdr3_aa: CASSSRQGPRKILFF
d_call: -; j_call: TRBJ1-4; clone_size: -; v_call: TRBV7-8; cdr3_nt: TGTGCCAGCAGCTCAGTGGTTCGTGAAAAACTGTTTTTT; cdr3_aa: CASSSVVREKLFF
d_call: TRBD1; j_call: TRBJ2-4; clone_size: -; v_call: TRBV19; cdr3_nt: TGTGCCAGTAGTATAGATCGGGACAGGGGATGGCACATTCAGTACTTC; cdr3_aa: CASSIDRDRGWHIQYF
d_call: -; j_call: TRBJ2-3; clone_size: -; v_call: TRBV29-1; cdr3_nt: TGCAGCGTCGGAAGTTGGGGGGGCACAGATACGCAGTATTTT; cdr3_aa: CSVGSWGGTDTQYF
d_call: -; j_call: TRBJ1-3; clone_size: -; v_call: TRBV7-8; cdr3_nt: TGTGCCAGCAGCTTAACAGGGCTCCCTGGAAACACCATATATTTT; cdr3_aa: CASSLTGLPGNTIYF
d_call: -; j_call: TRBJ1-2; clone_size: once; v_call: TRBV19; cdr3_nt: TGTGCCAGTAGGAAGGCCGGGACACAAAACTATGGCTACACCTTC; cdr3_aa: CASRKAGTQNYGYTF
d_call: TRBD1; j_call: TRBJ2-2; clone_size: -; v_call: TRBV5-1; cdr3_nt: TGCGCCAGCAGCGTAATACAGGGGGCCGCCGGGGAGCTGTTTTTT; cdr3_aa: CASSVIQGAAGELFF
d_call: -; j_call: TRBJ1-1; clone_size: -; v_call: TRBV6-5; cdr3_nt: TGTGCCAGCAGTATTCAGGGTGGGGACACTGAAGCTTTCTTT; cdr3_aa: CASSIQGGDTEAFF
d_call: TRBD1; j_call: TRBJ2-5; clone_size: -; v_call: TRBV20-1; cdr3_nt: TGCAGTGCTAGTGCCGGGACAGGGCCCAAGGAGACCCAGTACTTC; cdr3_aa: CSASAGTGPKETQYF
d_call: -; j_call: TRBJ1-1; clone_size: -; v_call: TRBV6-5; cdr3_nt: TGTGCCAGCAGTTTAAACCTAATCCTGAACACTGAAGCTTTCTTT; cdr3_aa: CASSLNLILNTEAFF
d_call: TRBD1; j_call: TRBJ1-4; clone_size: -; v_call: TRBV2; cdr3_nt: TGTGCCAGCGGGCCAGGGGGAATTCGGGGTGAAAAACTGTTTTTT; cdr3_aa: CASGPGGIRGEKLFF
d_call: TRBD1; j_call: TRBJ1-6; clone_size: once; v_call: TRBV5-1; cdr3_nt: TGCGCCAGCAGCTTGGTCGGACAGGGGTCACCCCTCCACTTT; cdr3_aa: CASSLVGQGSPLHF